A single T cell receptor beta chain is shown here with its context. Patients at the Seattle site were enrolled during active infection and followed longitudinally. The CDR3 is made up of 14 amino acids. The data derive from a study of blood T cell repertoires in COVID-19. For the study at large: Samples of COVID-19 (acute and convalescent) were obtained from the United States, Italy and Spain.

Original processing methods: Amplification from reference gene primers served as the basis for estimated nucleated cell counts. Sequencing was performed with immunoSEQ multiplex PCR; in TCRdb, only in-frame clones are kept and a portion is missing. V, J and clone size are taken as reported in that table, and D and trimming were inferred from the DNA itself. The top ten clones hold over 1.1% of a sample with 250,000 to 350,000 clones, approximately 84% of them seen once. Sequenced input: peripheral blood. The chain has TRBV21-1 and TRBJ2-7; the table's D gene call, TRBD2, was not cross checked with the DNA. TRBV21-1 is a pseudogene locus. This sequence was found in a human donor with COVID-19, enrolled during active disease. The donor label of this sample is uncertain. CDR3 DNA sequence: TGTGCCAGCAGCAAAGGGGGAGGGAAATACGAGCAGTACTTC. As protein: CASSKGGGKYEQYF.